A single sample is the source of the 5 T cell receptor beta chains below, sequenced in a study of blood T cell repertoires in COVID-19. TCRdb's copy holds only in-frame clones and misses some; the assay was immunoSEQ multiplex PCR. The profile shows 95,000 to 150,000 clones, 71% of them singletons. The sample was peripheral blood. All receptors come from a human donor with acute or convalescent COVID-19. The donor label of this sample is uncertain.

This rearrangement joins TRBV6-5 to TRBJ2-6; 8 bases fit TRBD1. V trimming: 8 bases; J trimming: 2 bases; junction bases outside the gene matches: 2. The CDR3 runs 14 residues. The V gene's germline CDR1 is MNHEY and CDR2 SVGAGI. The CDR3 DNA follows: TGTGCCAGCGCGGGACAGGCTGGGGCCAACGTCCTGACTTTC. It yields the protein CASAGQAGANVLTF.

The chain has TRBV7-2 and TRBJ2-5; 9 nucleotides line up with TRBD2. With 1 base clipped from V and 4 bases from J, the junction kept 4 bases outside the gene matches. This CDR3 has 15 amino acids. Germline CDR1 SGHTA, CDR2 FQGNSA. The CDR3 reads CASSLGGGGGETQYF. CDR3 nucleotides: TGTGCCAGCAGCTTAGGCGGGGGGGGCGGAGAGACCCAGTACTTC.

The J gene is TRBJ1-4, the V gene TRBV20-1, with D unclear. Looked up from germline, CDR1 is DFQATT and CDR2 is SNEGSKA (reference sequence). The germline V and J ends were trimmed by 3 bases and 0 bases, with 8 bases remaining between them. This CDR3 has 14 residues. The DNA for the CDR3 is TGCAGTGCTAGTAGGAGAGCAACTAATGAAAAACTGTTTTTT. It specifies CSASRRATNEKLFF.

The gene calls are TRBV6-5 and TRBJ1-2; no definite D call. This CDR3 region has 15 residues. Germline CDR1 reads MNHEY; CDR2 reads SVGAGI. Trimming shortened V by 6 bases and J by 7 bases, and 21 bases separated the two germline ends. For the CDR3, the DNA is TGTGCCAGCAGCCGTGGTGGTTCGGTGGAGGGTGGCTACACCTTC. It is translated as CASSRGGSVEGGYTF.

The rearrangement uses TRBV5-1 and TRBJ1-2, with D hard to call. CDR1 SGHRS and CDR2 YFSETQ come from the germline V gene. Trimming took off 0 bases at V and 5 bases at J, with 5 bases between the two ends. The CDR3 is made up of 12 amino acids. The CDR3 coding sequence is TGCGCCAGCAGCTTGGACAGATATGGCTACACCTTC. Its translation: CASSLDRYGYTF. The full variable domain, rest sourced from reference TRBV5-1 and TRBJ1-2, is KAGVTQTPRYLIKTRGQQVTLSCSPISGHRSVSWYQQTPGQGLQFLFEYFSETQRNKGNFPGRFSGRQFSNSRSEMNVSTLELGDSALYLCASSLDRYGYTFGSGTRLTVV.